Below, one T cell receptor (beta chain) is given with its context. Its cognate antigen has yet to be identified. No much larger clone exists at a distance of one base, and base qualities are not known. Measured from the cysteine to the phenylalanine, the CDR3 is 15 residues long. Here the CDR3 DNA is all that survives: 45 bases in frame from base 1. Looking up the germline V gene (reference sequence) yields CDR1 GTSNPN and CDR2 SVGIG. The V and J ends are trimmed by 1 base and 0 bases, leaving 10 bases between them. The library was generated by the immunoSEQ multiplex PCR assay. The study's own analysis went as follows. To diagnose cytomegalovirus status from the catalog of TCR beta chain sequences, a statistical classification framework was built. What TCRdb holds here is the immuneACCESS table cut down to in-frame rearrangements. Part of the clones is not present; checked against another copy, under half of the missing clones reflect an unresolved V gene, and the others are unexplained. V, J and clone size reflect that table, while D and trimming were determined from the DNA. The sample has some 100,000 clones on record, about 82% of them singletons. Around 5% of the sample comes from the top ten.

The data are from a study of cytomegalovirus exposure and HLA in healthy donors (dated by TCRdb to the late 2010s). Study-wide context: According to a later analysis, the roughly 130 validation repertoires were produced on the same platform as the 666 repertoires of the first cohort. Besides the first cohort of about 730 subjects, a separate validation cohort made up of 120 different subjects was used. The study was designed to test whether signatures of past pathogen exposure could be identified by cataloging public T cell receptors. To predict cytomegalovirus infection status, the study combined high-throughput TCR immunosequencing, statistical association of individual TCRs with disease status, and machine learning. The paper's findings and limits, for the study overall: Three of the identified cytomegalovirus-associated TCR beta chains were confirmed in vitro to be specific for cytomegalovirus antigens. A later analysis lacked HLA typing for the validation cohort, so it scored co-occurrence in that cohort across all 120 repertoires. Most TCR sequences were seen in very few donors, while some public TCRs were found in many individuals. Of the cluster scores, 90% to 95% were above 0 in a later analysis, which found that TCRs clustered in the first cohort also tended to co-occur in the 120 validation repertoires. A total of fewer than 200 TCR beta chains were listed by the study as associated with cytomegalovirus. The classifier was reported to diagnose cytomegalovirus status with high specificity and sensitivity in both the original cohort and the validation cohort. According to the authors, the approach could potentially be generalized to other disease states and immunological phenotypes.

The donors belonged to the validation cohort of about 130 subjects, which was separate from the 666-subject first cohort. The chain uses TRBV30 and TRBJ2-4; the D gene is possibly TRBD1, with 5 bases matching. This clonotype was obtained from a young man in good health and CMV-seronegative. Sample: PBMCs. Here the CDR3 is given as CAWSATALAKNIQYF. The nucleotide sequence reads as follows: TGTGCCTGGAGTGCGACAGCACTAGCCAAAAACATTCAGTACTTC.